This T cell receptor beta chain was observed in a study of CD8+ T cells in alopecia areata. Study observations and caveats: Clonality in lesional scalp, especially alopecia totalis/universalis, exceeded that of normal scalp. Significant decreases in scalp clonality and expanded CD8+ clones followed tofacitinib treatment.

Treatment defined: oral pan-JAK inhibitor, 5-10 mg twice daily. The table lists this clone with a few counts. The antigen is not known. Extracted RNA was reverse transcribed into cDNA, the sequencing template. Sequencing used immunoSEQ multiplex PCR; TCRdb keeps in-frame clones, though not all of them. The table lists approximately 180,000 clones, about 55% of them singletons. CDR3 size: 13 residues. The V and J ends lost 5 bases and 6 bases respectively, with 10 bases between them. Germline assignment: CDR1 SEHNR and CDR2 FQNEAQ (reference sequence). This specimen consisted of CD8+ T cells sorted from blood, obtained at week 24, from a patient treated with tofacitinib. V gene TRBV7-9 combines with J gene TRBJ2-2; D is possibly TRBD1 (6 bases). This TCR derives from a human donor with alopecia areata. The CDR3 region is CASSHTGSGELFF. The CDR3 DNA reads TGTGCCAGCAGCCATACAGGGTCCGGGGAGCTGTTTTTT.